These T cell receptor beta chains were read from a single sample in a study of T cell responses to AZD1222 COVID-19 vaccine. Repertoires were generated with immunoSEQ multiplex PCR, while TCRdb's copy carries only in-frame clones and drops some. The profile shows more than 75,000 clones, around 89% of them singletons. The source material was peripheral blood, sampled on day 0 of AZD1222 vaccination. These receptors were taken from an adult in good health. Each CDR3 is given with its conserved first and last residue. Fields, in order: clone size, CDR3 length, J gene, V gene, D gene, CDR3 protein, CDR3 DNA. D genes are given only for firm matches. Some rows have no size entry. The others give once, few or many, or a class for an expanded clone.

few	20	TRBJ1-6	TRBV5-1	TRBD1	CASSLHRQGDARSYNSPLHF	TGCGCCAGCAGCCTACACCGACAGGGAGACGCGAGATCCTATAATTCACCCCTCCACTTT
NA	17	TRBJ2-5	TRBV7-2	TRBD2	CASSLALAGGLSETQYF	TGTGCCAGCAGCTTAGCCTTAGCGGGGGGGCTCTCTGAGACCCAGTACTTC
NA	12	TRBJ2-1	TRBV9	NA	CASSVHRAEQFF	TGTGCCAGCAGCGTTCACCGGGCTGAGCAGTTCTTC
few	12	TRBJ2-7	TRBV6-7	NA	CASSYSWYEQYF	TGTGCCAGCAGTTACTCTTGGTACGAGCAGTACTTC
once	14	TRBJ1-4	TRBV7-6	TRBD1	CASSLGQGREKLFF	TGTGCCAGCAGCTTAGGACAGGGGAGGGAAAAACTGTTTTTT
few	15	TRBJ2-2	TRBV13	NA	CASSRITANTGELFF	TGTGCCAGCAGCCGTATAACAGCGAACACCGGGGAGCTGTTTTTT
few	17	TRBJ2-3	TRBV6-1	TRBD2	CASSESSGGRGTDTQYF	TGTGCCAGCAGTGAAAGTAGCGGGGGGCGTGGCACAGATACGCAGTATTTT
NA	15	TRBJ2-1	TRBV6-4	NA	CASSDGAAGYNEQFF	TGTGCCAGCAGTGACGGGGCGGCCGGCTACAATGAGCAGTTCTTC
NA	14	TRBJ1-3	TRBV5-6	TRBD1	CASSSGQIGNTIYF	TGTGCCAGCAGCTCGGGACAGATAGGAAACACCATATATTTT
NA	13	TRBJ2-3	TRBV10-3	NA	CAISRELADTQYF	TGTGCCATCAGCCGGGAGCTCGCAGATACGCAGTATTTT
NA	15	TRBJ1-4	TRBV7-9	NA	CASSLDQGKGEKLFF	TGTGCCAGCAGCTTAGACCAGGGCAAGGGGGAAAAACTGTTTTTT
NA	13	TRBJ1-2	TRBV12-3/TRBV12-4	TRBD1	CASRQGGGYGYTF	TGTGCCAGCAGGCAGGGGGGCGGGTATGGCTACACCTTC
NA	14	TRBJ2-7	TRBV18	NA	CASSPPSGTYEQYF	TGTGCCAGCTCACCACCGTCAGGGACCTACGAGCAGTACTTC
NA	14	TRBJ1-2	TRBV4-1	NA	CASSQEGQGRGYTF	TGCGCCAGCAGCCAAGAGGGTCAGGGTCGCGGCTACACCTTC
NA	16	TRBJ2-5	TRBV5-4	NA	CASSLEDNRGLQTQYF	TGTGCCAGCAGCTTGGAGGACAACCGGGGTCTGCAGACCCAGTACTTC
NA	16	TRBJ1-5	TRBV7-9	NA	CASSIRQLYSNQPQHF	TGTGCCAGCAGCATAAGACAGCTTTATAGCAATCAGCCCCAGCATTTT
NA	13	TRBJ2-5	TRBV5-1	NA	CASSLLSGETQYF	TGCGCCAGCAGCTTGCTCTCCGGAGAGACCCAGTACTTC
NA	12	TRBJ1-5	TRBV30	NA	CAWSVAEQPQHF	TGTGCCTGGAGTGTCGCGGAACAGCCCCAGCATTTT
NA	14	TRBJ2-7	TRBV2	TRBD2	CASTGLAGAYEQYF	TGTGCCAGCACAGGACTAGCGGGGGCTTACGAGCAGTACTTC
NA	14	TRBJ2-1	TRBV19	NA	CASSPGTSYNEQFF	TGTGCCAGTAGTCCCGGGACTTCCTACAATGAGCAGTTCTTC
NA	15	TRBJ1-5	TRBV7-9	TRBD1	CASSALTGWNQPQHF	TGTGCCAGCAGCGCGCTGACAGGGTGGAATCAGCCCCAGCATTTT
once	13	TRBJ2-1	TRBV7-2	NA	CASSLASYNEQFF	TGTGCCAGCAGCTTAGCTTCCTACAATGAGCAGTTCTTC
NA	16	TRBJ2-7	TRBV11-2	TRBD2	CASSLGSGGSSYEQYF	TGTGCCAGCAGCTTGGGTAGCGGGGGGAGCTCCTACGAGCAGTACTTC
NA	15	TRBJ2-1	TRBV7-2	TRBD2	CASSPLGGGYNEQFF	TGTGCCAGCAGCCCATTGGGGGGGGGATACAATGAGCAGTTCTTC